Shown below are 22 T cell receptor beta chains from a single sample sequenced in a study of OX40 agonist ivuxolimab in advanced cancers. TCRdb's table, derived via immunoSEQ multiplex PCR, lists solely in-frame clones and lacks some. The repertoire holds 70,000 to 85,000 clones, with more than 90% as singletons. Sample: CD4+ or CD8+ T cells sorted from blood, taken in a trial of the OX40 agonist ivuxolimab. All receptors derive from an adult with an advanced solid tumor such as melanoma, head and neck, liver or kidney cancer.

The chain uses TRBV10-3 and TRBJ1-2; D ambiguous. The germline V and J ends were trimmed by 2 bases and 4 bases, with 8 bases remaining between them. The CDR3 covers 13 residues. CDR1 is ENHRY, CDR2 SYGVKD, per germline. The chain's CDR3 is CAISERQTYGYTF. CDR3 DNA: TGTGCCATCAGTGAGAGGCAGACCTATGGCTACACCTTC.

The CDR3 DNA is TGTGCCAGCTTTTCATCCACACGGGGACAAGGGGGCTACACCTTC. This encodes CASFSSTRGQGGYTF. The rearrangement uses TRBV4-2 and TRBJ1-2, with D maybe TRBD1 (6 bases). Germline assignment: CDR1 LGHNA and CDR2 YNFKEQ. The CDR3 is 15 residues long. Trimming stripped 8 bases from V and 8 bases from J, with 24 bases between.

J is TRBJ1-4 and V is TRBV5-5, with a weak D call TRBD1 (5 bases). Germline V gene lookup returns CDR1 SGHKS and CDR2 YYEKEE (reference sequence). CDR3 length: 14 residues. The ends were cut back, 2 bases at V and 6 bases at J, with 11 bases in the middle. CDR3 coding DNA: TGTGCCAGCAGCTTATCCACGGGGGATGAAAAACTGTTTTTT. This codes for CASSLSTGDEKLFF.

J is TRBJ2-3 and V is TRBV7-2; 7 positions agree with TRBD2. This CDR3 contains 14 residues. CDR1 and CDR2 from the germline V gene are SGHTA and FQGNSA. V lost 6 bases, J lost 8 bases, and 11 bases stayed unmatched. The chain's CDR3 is CASSSSGARVTQYF. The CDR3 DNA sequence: TGTGCCAGCAGTTCCAGCGGGGCTCGGGTTACGCAGTATTTT.

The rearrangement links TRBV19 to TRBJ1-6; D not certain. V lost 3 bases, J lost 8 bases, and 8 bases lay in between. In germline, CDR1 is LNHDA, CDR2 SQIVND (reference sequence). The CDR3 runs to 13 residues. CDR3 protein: CASSIRVDSPLHF. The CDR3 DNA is TGTGCCAGTAGTATTCGGGTGGATTCACCCCTCCACTTT.

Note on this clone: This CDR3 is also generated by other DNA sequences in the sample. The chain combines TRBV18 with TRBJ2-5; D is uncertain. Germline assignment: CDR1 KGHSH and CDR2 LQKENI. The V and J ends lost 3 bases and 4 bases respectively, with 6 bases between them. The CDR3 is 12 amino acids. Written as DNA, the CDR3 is TGTGCCAGCTCACCCGGCGGAGAGACCCAGTACTTC. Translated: CASSPGGETQYF.

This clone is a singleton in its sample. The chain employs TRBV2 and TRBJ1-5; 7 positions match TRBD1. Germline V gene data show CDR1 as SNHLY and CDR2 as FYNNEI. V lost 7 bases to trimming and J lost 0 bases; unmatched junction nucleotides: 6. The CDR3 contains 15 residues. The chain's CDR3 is CASKLTGVSNQPQHF. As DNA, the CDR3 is TGTGCCAGCAAATTAACAGGGGTTAGCAATCAGCCCCAGCATTTT.

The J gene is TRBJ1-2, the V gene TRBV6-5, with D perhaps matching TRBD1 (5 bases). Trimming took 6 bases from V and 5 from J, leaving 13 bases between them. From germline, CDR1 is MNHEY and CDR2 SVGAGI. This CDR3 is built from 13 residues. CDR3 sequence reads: CASSPGRDYGYTF. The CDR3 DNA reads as TGTGCCAGCAGCCCCGGCAGGGATTATGGCTACACCTTC.

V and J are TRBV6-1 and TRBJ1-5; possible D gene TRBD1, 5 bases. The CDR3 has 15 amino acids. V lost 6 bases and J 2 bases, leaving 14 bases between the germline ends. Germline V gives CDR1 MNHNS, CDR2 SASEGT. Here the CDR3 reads CASRPGNMGNQPQHF. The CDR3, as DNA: TGTGCCAGCAGGCCAGGGAACATGGGCAATCAGCCCCAGCATTTT.

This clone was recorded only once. The CDR3 region has the DNA TGTGCCAGCAGCCGGGACAGGGGAGGCTCACCCCTCCACTTT. Translation gives CASSRDRGGSPLHF. This chain connects TRBV28 to TRBJ1-6; 10 bases agree with TRBD1. Trimming at V came to 6 bases and at J to 10 bases, leaving 6 bases not matched to a gene. Germline V gene sequence: CDR1 MDHEN, CDR2 SYDVKM. The CDR3 has 14 residues.

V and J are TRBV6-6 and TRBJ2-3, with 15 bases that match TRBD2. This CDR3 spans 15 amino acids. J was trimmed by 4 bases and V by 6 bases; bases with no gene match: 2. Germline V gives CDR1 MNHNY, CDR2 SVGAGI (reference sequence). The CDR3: CASRGTSGRSDTQYF. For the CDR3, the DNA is TGTGCCAGCAGGGGGACTAGCGGGAGGTCAGATACGCAGTATTTT.

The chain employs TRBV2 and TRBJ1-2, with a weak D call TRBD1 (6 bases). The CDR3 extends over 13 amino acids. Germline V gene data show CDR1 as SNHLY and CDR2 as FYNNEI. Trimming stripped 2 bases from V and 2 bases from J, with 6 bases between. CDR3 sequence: CASSEQGNYGYTF. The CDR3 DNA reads TGTGCCAGCAGTGAACAGGGGAACTATGGCTACACCTTC.

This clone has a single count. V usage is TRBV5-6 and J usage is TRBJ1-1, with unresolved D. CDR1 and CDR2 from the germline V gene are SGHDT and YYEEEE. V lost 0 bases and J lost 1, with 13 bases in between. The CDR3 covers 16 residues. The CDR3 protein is CASSLGFRRTNTEAFF. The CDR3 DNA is TGTGCCAGCAGCTTGGGCTTTAGGCGGACGAACACTGAAGCTTTCTTT.

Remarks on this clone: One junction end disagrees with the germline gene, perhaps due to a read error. The CDR3 region is CAGSISRATNEKLFF. DNA of the CDR3: TGTGCCGGTAGTATAAGTAGGGCAACTAATGAAAAACTGTTTTTT. The genes are TRBV19 and TRBJ1-4; no clear D gene. From germline, CDR1 is LNHDA and CDR2 SQIVND (reference sequence). The CDR3 is made up of 15 amino acids.

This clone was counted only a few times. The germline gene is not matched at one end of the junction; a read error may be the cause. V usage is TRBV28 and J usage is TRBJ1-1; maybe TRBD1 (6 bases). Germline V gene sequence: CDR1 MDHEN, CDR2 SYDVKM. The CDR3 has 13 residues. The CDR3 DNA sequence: TGCCTCGCACGCAAACAGGGGAACACTGAAGCTTTCTTT. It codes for CLARKQGNTEAFF.

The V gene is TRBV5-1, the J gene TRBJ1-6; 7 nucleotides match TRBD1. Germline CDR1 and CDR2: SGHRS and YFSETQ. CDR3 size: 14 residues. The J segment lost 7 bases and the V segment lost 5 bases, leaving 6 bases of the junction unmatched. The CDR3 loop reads CASRDGQENSPLHF. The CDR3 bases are TGCGCCAGCAGAGATGGACAGGAGAATTCACCCCTCCACTTT.

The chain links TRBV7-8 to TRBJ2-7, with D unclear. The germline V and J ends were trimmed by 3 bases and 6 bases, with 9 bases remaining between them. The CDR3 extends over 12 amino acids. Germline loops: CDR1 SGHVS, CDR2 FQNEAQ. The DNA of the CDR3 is TGTGCCAGCAGCTTTAGCCTACGCGAGCAGTACTTC. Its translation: CASSFSLREQYF.

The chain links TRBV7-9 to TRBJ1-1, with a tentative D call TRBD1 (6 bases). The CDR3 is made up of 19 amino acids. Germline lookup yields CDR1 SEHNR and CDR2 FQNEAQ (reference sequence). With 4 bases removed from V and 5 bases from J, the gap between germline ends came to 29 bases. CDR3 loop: CASSSYLRQGKASRTEAFF. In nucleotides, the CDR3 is TGTGCCAGCAGCTCCTACTTGAGGCAGGGGAAAGCATCTCGTACTGAAGCTTTCTTT. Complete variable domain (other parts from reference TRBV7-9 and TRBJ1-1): DTGVSQNPRHKITKRGQNVTFRCDPISEHNRLYWYRQTLGQGPEFLTYFQNEAQLEKSRLLSDRFSAERPKGSFSTLEIQRTEQGDSAMYLCASSSYLRQGKASRTEAFFGQGTRLTVV.

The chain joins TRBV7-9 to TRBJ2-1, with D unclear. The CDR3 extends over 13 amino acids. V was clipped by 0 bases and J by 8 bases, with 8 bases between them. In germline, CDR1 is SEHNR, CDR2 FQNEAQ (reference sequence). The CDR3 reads CASSLAVGHEQFF. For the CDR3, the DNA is TGTGCCAGCAGCTTAGCAGTAGGGCATGAGCAGTTCTTC.

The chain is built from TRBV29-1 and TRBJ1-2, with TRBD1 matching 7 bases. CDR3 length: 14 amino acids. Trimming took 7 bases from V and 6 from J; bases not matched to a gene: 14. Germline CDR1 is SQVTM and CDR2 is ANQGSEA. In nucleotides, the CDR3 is TGCAGCGCAACCGCCGACAGGGAATTTCATGGCTACACCTTC. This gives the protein CSATADREFHGYTF.

The CDR3: CASSSRGGQPQHF. CDR3 DNA: TGTGCCAGCAGTTCACGTGGCGGGCAGCCCCAGCATTTT. The chain employs TRBV6-5 and TRBJ1-5; D remains ambiguous. Between the trimmed V and J ends, which lost 4 bases and 7 bases, there was a span of 11 bases. CDR1 is MNHEY, CDR2 SVGAGI, per germline. The CDR3 spans 13 residues.

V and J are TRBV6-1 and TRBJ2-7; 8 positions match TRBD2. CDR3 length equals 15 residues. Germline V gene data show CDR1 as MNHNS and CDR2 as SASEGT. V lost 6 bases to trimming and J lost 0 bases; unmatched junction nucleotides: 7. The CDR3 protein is CASRRTSQSSYEQYF. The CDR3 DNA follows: TGTGCCAGCAGGAGGACTAGCCAAAGCTCCTACGAGCAGTACTTC.